The source of this TCR beta chain is a study of shared T cell receptors in the human thymus. The data were produced by immunoSEQ multiplex PCR, yet TCRdb's version contains in-frame clones alone and is incomplete. Of roughly 660,000 clones detected, 70% to 90% appear once; the ten largest clones hold 0.0095% to 0.012%. Germline V gives CDR1 MDHEN, CDR2 SYDVKM. This CDR3 has 17 amino acids. The V segment lost 4 bases and the J segment 3 bases; nucleotides outside the gene matches: 10. The data also belong to a second study, concerning human thymus T cells. This second study says: Resections obtained during corrective heart surgery supplied the thymus tissue.

Specimen: thymocytes. The clonotype comes from a boy under two years old with a congenital heart defect. The rearrangement uses TRBV28 and TRBJ2-3, with 10 bases identical to TRBD2. The CDR3 is CASSSLTSGLPTDTQYF. The CDR3, as DNA: TGTGCCAGCAGTTCCCTGACTAGCGGGTTACCGACAGATACGCAGTATTTT.